The present T cell receptor (beta chain) was sequenced within a study of blood T cell repertoires in COVID-19. This clone was observed a few times. The assay was immunoSEQ multiplex PCR, and TCRdb's table has in-frame clones only and misses some. The table lists around 150,000 clones, 70% to 90% of them singletons. This CDR3 is 14 amino acids long. Trimming pared 2 bases from V and 2 bases from J, leaving 8 bases between. The V gene's germline CDR1 is MNHEY and CDR2 SVGEGT. This TCR was sampled from an older man with acute or convalescent COVID-19. V usage is TRBV6-2 or TRBV6-3 and J usage is TRBJ2-3; D unclear. The sequenced material came from peripheral blood. The CDR3 sequence: CASSYGAFTDTQYF. CDR3 nucleotides: TGTGCCAGCAGTTACGGAGCGTTCACAGATACGCAGTATTTT.